Given below is one T cell receptor (beta chain) in context. Its target is not known. Treatment reported: some 19 received Ad26.COV2.S at low or high dose, single or two shots; roughly 5 received placebo; per-sample allocation not given. Specimen acquisition occurred on day 63 following the initial vaccine or placebo injection. The sample comes from a study of Ad26.COV2.S vaccination and SARS-CoV-2 variants. Regarding the study as a whole: Responses of T cells in total may have been underestimated by the TCR breadth and depth analyses.

TCRdb keeps only in-frame clones here, not all; method: immunoSEQ multiplex PCR. Found here are under 500,000 clones, around 93% of them singletons; the top ten hold about 1.7%. Germline V gives CDR1 SGHVS, CDR2 FNYEAQ. V was pared by 1 base and J by 7 bases, with 13 bases between. The CDR3 runs 14 residues. The chain joins TRBV7-6 to TRBJ1-2; no reliable D call. Sequencing used peripheral blood, obtained in a trial of Ad26.COV2.S vaccine versus placebo. This receptor was identified in a person aged 18-60 years who received the Ad26.COV2.S COVID-19 vaccine or a placebo. Here the CDR3 DNA reads TGTGCCAGCAGCTTAGAGAGTATGGTGGGTGGCTACACCTTC. Encoded protein: CASSLESMVGGYTF.